This T cell receptor (beta chain) was retrieved from a study of T-cell reconstitution after alpha-beta-depleted transplantation in children. Study observations and caveats: Newly produced T cells mostly provided counts and TCRbeta diversity after one year, as hyperexpanded clones declined.

This CDR3 is built from 16 residues. Germline CDR1 and CDR2: SGHAT and FQNNGV. V was pared by 5 bases and J by 6 bases, with 21 bases between. Worth noting for this clonotype: Its matching antigen is unknown.

The TCRbeta library was prepared with unique molecular identifiers. TCRdb reprocessed the PCR reads with MiXCR, giving one entry per CDR3 protein. The table records 440,000 or so distinct CDR3 sequences, 43% of them present only once. The genes are TRBV11-2 and TRBJ2-3, with D possibly TRBD2 on 5 matching bases. Specimen: PBMCs, collected before TCRalphabeta/CD19-depleted stem cell transplant. The clonotype originates from a girl aged 2-15 years with aplastic anemia, due to receive a stem cell transplant. The CDR3 nucleotides read TGTGCCAGCAGCCCGAGAAACGGTGGACCGGGGGATACGCAGTATTTT. It encodes CASSPRNGGPGDTQYF.